The T cell receptor beta chain under discussion was sequenced for a study of cytomegalovirus exposure and HLA in healthy donors. Whole-study context: An early data release held about 85 million unique TCRs from HLA-typed donors. Study-level points and caveats: In a later analysis, at a false discovery rate of 0.05, 15,000 to 20,000 TCR beta sequences matched HLA alleles. Later analysis showed TCR association rates varying by HLA locus, highest for DRB1 and lowest for HLA-C. Analyses of presence and absence presupposed an approximately uniform sequencing depth across donors.

The J segment lost 9 bases and the V segment lost 10 bases, leaving 11 bases of the junction unmatched. From germline, CDR1 is SGHNT and CDR2 YENEEA. The CDR3 is made up of 12 amino acids. In the case of this clone: Its antigen remains unknown.

Primers: 60 Vbeta forward and 13 Jbeta reverse. Repertoires were generated with immunoSEQ multiplex PCR, while TCRdb's copy carries only in-frame clones and drops some. The sample lists some 210,000 clones, roughly 76% occurring once. The receptor was isolated from a woman aged 30 to 39 in good health and CMV-seropositive. The chain uses TRBV11-3 and TRBJ2-5, with 7 bases lining up with TRBD2. Specimen: PBMCs. As DNA, the CDR3 is TGTGCCATCCCACCGGGGGGTCCAGCCCAGTACTTC. Its translation: CAIPPGGPAQYF. Using reference TRBV11-3 and TRBJ2-5 for the parts outside the CDR3, the full variable domain is EAGVVQSPRYKIIEKKQPVAFWCNPISGHNTLYWYLQNLGQGPELLIRYENEEAVDDSQLPKDRFSAERLKGVDSTLKIQPAELGDSAVYLCAIPPGGPAQYFGPGTRLLVL.